This T cell receptor beta chain was documented in a study of blood T cells in healthy people across ages. Per the germline V gene, CDR1 is SGHTA and CDR2 is FQGNSA. This CDR3 is built from 16 residues. Sample-barcoded 5' priming and a J-beta primer mix drove a second PCR of roughly 6 to 12 cycles. TCRdb processed the 5' RACE reads anew with MiXCR; each CDR3 protein has one entry. Here the sample spans 780,000 or so distinct CDR3 sequences, approximately 60% being singletons. The V gene is TRBV7-2, the J gene TRBJ2-4, with 8 bases aligning to TRBD2. The J call is in doubt because the DNA end fits TRBJ2-7 better. The specimen sequenced was blood. This clonotype originated in a man aged 40-49 years in good health. For the CDR3, the DNA is TGTGCCAGCAGCTTACCAACGGGACTAGTCCGGGACGAGCAGTACTTC. It translates to CASSLPTGLVRDEQYF.